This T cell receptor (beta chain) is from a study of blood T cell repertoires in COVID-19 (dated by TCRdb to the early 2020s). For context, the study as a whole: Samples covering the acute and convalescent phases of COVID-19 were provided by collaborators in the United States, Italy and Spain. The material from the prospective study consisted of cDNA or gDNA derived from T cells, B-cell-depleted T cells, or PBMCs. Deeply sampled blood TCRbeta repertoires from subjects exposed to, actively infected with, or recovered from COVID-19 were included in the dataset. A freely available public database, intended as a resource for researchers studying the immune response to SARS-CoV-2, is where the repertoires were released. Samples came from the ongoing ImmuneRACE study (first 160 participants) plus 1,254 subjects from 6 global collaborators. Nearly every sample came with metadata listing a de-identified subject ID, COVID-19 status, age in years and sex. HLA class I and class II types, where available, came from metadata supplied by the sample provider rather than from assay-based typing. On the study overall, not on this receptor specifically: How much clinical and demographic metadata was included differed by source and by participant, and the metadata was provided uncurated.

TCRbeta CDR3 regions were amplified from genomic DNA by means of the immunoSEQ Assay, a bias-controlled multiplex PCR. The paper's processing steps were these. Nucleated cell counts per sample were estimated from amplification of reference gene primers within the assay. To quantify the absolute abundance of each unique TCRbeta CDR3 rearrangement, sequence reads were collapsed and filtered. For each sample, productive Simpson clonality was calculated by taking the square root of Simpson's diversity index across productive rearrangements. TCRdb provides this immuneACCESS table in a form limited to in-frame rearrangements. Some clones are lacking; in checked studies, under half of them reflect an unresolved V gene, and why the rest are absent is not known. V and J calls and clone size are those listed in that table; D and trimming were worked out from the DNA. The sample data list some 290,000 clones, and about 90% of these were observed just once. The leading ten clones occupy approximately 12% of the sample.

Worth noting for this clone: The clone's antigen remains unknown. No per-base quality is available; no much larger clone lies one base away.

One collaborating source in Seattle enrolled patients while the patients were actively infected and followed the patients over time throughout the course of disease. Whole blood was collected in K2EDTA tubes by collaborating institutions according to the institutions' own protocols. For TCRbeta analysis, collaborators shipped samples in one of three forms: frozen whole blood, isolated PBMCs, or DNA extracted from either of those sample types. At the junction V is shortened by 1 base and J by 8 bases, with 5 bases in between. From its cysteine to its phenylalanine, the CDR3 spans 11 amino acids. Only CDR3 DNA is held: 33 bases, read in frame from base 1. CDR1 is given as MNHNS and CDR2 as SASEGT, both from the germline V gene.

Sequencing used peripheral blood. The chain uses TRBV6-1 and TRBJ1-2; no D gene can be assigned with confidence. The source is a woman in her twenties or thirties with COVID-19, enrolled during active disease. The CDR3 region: CASSEDWGYTF. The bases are TGTGCCAGCAGTGAAGACTGGGGCTACACCTTC.